These 30 T cell receptor beta chains were sequenced from one sample in a study of shared clonotypes between healthy human individuals. Generated by immunoSEQ multiplex PCR, the TCRdb table keeps only in-frame clones and is missing some. The table lists around 1.1 million clones, about 80% of them singletons. The sequencing sample was made of memory CD4+ T cells from PBMCs. The subset denotes: CD45RA-negative fraction. The receptors were sampled from a man younger than 35 in good health. Some clones in this sample may be carry-over from other donors' samples.

This clone was detected once. The chain combines TRBV30 with TRBJ2-1; D might be TRBD2 (5 bases). The CDR3 contains 13 residues. CDR1 GTSNPN and CDR2 SVGIG come from the germline V gene (reference sequence). With 0 bases removed from V and 9 bases from J, the gap between germline ends came to 12 bases. CDR3 in DNA: TGTGCCTGGAGTGTACTAGTAGGCGTTGAGCAGTTCTTC. Amino acid sequence: CAWSVLVGVEQFF.

This clone was counted a few times. The gene calls are TRBV5-1 and TRBJ2-5; perhaps TRBD2 as D (6 bases). V dropped 3 bases and J dropped 5 bases, with 14 bases sitting between them. CDR3 length: 14 amino acids. In germline, CDR1 is SGHRS, CDR2 YFSETQ. The CDR3 coding sequence is TGCGCCAGCAGCTCCGGGACTTCTTTCGAGACCCAGTACTTC. Its translation is CASSSGTSFETQYF.

This clone has ten or more counts. Other DNA sequences in the same sample also yield this CDR3. DNA for the CDR3: TGTGCCAGCAGCCCGTGGGCAGATAGCAATCAGCCCCAGCATTTT. Residues: CASSPWADSNQPQHF. The genes are TRBV6-5 and TRBJ1-5; D call uncertain. V lost 6 bases and J 0 bases, leaving 12 bases between the germline ends. Germline V gene lookup returns CDR1 MNHEY and CDR2 SVGAGI. This CDR3 spans 15 amino acids.

J is TRBJ1-1 and V is TRBV11-2; D is undetermined. V was pared by 4 bases and J by 0 bases, with 12 bases between. The CDR3 has 15 residues. The V gene's germline CDR1 is SGHAT and CDR2 FQNNGV. CDR3 nucleotide sequence: TGTGCCAGCAGCTCCTTGGTTCGCATGAACACTGAAGCTTTCTTT. Amino acids: CASSSLVRMNTEAFF.

The gene calls are TRBV7-3 and TRBJ2-7; D call uncertain. Germline V gene lookup returns CDR1 SGHTA and CDR2 FQGTGA. This CDR3 is 13 amino acids long. V lost 5 bases, J lost 5 bases, and 13 bases lay in between. The CDR3 loop is CASSPTAKDEQYF. The CDR3 DNA follows: TGTGCCAGCAGCCCCACGGCGAAGGACGAGCAGTACTTC.

The genes are TRBV28 and TRBJ2-5; D is unclear. Germline V gene sequence: CDR1 MDHEN, CDR2 SYDVKM. The length of the CDR3 is 13 residues. V lost 7 bases, J lost 0 bases, and 9 bases lay in between. The CDR3 DNA sequence: TGTGCCAGCACCCTCGGAGACCAAGAGACCCAGTACTTC. Its translation: CASTLGDQETQYF.

About this clone: Additional DNA sequences in this sample encode the identical CDR3. V usage is TRBV28 and J usage is TRBJ2-5; possibly TRBD2 for D (7 bases). The CDR3 totals 14 residues. Trimming removed 4 bases from V and 4 bases from J, with 13 bases in between. Germline CDR1 is MDHEN and CDR2 is SYDVKM. The CDR3 DNA follows: TGTGCCAGCAGTTCAACGAGGGGGGGAGAGACCCAGTACTTC. This codes for CASSSTRGGETQYF. Full variable domain (missing parts from reference TRBV28 and TRBJ2-5): DVKVTQSSRYLVKRTGEKVFLECVQDMDHENMFWYRQDPGLGLRLIYFSYDVKMKEKGDIPEGYSVSREKKERFSLILESASTNQTSMYLCASSSTRGGETQYFGPGTRLLVL.

This chain uses TRBV7-6 with TRBJ2-7, with TRBD1 matching over 12 bases. V was clipped by 4 bases and J by 6 bases; unmatched bases: 4. Looked up from germline, CDR1 is SGHVS and CDR2 is FNYEAQ. This CDR3 region has 14 residues. Written as DNA, the CDR3 is TGTGCCAGCAGCTCGGGGACAGGGGGCACCGAGCAGTACTTC. Its translation: CASSSGTGGTEQYF.

This clone appeared once. The V and J genes are TRBV7-2 and TRBJ2-7, with 7 bases lining up with TRBD2. In germline, CDR1 is SGHTA, CDR2 FQGNSA. The CDR3 runs 16 residues. After removal of 1 base from V and 2 bases from J, the junction contained 8 bases not matched to a gene. As DNA, the CDR3 is TGTGCCAGCAGCTTAGGATTTCCGGGACTACCCTACGAGCAGTACTTC. Translating it yields CASSLGFPGLPYEQYF.

The chain recombines TRBV7-8 with TRBJ2-7; 8 positions match TRBD2. The ends lost 5 bases at V and 7 bases at J; junction bases unmatched: 1. Germline V gives CDR1 SGHVS, CDR2 FQNEAQ. The CDR3 is 11 residues long. The CDR3 bases are TGTGCCAGCAGCCGCGGGAGGGAGCAGTACTTC. Protein: CASSRGREQYF.

The CDR3 loop is CASSPIAGNEQFF. Written as DNA, the CDR3 is TGTGCCAGCAGCCCGATAGCGGGCAATGAGCAGTTCTTC. The rearrangement uses TRBV9 and TRBJ2-1; 7 positions agree with TRBD2. CDR1 and CDR2 (germline): SGDLS, YYNGEE. V lost 4 bases to trimming and J lost 6 bases; unmatched junction nucleotides: 4. CDR3 length: 13 amino acids.

This clone was detected a few times. The rearrangement links TRBV19 to TRBJ2-2; 7 bases agree with TRBD1. The V gene end was trimmed by 7 bases and the J gene end by 1 base; junction bases not matched to a gene: 6. Per germline, CDR1 LNHDA and CDR2 SQIVND (reference sequence). The CDR3 has 15 amino acids. The CDR3 loop is CASTTQGRNTGELFF. In DNA, the CDR3 is TGTGCCAGTACCACACAGGGGAGGAACACCGGGGAGCTGTTTTTT.

The V gene is TRBV9, the J gene TRBJ1-1; possibly TRBD1 for D (5 bases). The length of the CDR3 is 14 residues. CDR1 is SGDLS, CDR2 YYNGEE, per germline. V was cut by 4 bases and J by 0 bases, with 10 bases left in between. CDR3 protein: CASSFSGVNTEAFF. In nucleotides, the CDR3 is TGTGCCAGCAGCTTTTCGGGGGTGAACACTGAAGCTTTCTTT.

This CDR3 reads CAWLGTTGGVYNEQFF. CDR3 DNA: TGTGCCTGGTTAGGGACGACAGGGGGCGTATACAATGAGCAGTTCTTC. The chain employs TRBV30 and TRBJ2-1, with 10 bases lining up with TRBD1. The germline CDR1 and CDR2 sequences are GTSNPN and SVGIG (reference sequence). The J segment lost 4 bases and the V segment lost 5 bases, leaving 11 bases of the junction unmatched. This CDR3 region has 16 residues.

Comment on this clone: One base separates it from a far larger clone, so it is likely a read error. The V call is TRBV28, the J call TRBJ2-7; D remains unclear. V gave up 5 bases and J gave up 5 bases, with 19 bases separating them. Germline CDR1 reads MDHEN; CDR2 reads SYDVKM. This CDR3 contains 15 residues. The CDR3 region is CASSPKPRIDHEQYF. The CDR3 region has the DNA TGTGCCAGCAGTCCCAAACCCCGCATAGATCACGAGCAGTACTTC.

This chain joins TRBV7-3 and TRBJ1-1; the D gene is possibly TRBD1 (5 bases). The V and J ends lost 6 bases and 1 base respectively, with 18 bases between them. This CDR3 comprises 16 residues. The germline gives CDR1 SGHTA, CDR2 FQGTGA. The CDR3 bases are TGTGCCAGCAGTCTTTTGGGGACCCCGGCGAACACTGAAGCTTTCTTT. This encodes CASSLLGTPANTEAFF.

The chain links TRBV7-8 to TRBJ1-5; D is unclear. This CDR3 has 15 amino acids. CDR1 is SGHVS, CDR2 FQNEAQ, per germline. The V end was cut by 0 bases, the J end by 1 base, with 7 bases between. CDR3 residues: CASSLAEQSNQPQHF. The CDR3 DNA follows: TGTGCCAGCAGCTTAGCTGAACAGAGCAATCAGCCCCAGCATTTT. Using reference TRBV7-8 and TRBJ1-5 for the parts outside the CDR3, the full variable domain is GAGVSQSPRYKVAKRGQDVALRCDPISGHVSLFWYQQALGQGPEFLTYFQNEAQLDKSGLPSDRFFAERPEGSVSTLKIQRTQQEDSAVYLCASSLAEQSNQPQHFGDGTRLSIL.

V and J are TRBV28 and TRBJ2-7, with TRBD1 identical over 8 bases. In germline, CDR1 is MDHEN, CDR2 SYDVKM. The CDR3 runs to 14 residues. The junction had 7 bases not matched to a gene; V was cut back by 3 bases and J by 6 bases. The CDR3 sequence is CASSLGRGLGEQYF. Written as DNA, the CDR3 is TGTGCCAGCAGTTTGGGCAGGGGGCTCGGCGAGCAGTACTTC.

This chain connects TRBV29-1 to TRBJ2-3; TRBD2 agrees at 14 bases. This CDR3 has 14 amino acids. In germline, CDR1 is SQVTM, CDR2 ANQGSEA. Losses at the gene ends were 6 bases for V and 6 bases for J; bases not matched to a gene: 5. The CDR3 here is CSVSGTSGSDTQYF. In DNA, the CDR3 is TGCAGCGTCTCCGGGACTAGCGGGAGCGATACGCAGTATTTT.

The chain uses TRBV7-6 and TRBJ1-2; no reliable D call. The germline V gene encodes CDR1 SGHVS and CDR2 FNYEAQ. The CDR3 is 14 residues long. V was shortened by 5 bases and J by 0 bases, with 10 bases between the two germline ends. CDR3 in amino acids: CASSPLDPNYGYTF. CDR3 in DNA: TGTGCCAGCAGCCCTCTGGACCCTAACTATGGCTACACCTTC.

This clone was observed once. The chain is built from TRBV20-1 and TRBJ1-1; D may be TRBD1 (6 bases). The CDR3 contains 11 residues. Germline V gives CDR1 DFQATT, CDR2 SNEGSKA (reference sequence). V was shortened by 8 bases and J by 1 base, with 8 bases between the two germline ends. The CDR3 is CSHRENTEAFF. The CDR3, as DNA: TGCAGTCACAGGGAGAACACTGAAGCTTTCTTT.

This clone was seen a single time. The chain is built from TRBV28 and TRBJ2-5; maybe TRBD2 (6 bases). The J call may be wrong; the DNA end is better matched by TRBJ2-7. CDR3 length equals 16 residues. Germline V gene sequence: CDR1 MDHEN, CDR2 SYDVKM. The CDR3, as DNA: TGTGCCAGCAGTTCCGCGGGGCGGTGGACCTTCTACGAGCAGTACTTC. Amino acids: CASSSAGRWTFYEQYF.

Remarks on this clone: It differs at one base from a far larger clone, so likely a read error. The J gene is TRBJ2-5, the V gene TRBV5-1; D remains ambiguous. This CDR3 spans 12 amino acids. V was pared by 4 bases and J by 6 bases, with 10 bases between. CDR1 SGHRS and CDR2 YFSETQ come from the germline V gene. The CDR3 DNA reads TGCGCCAGCAGCCCCACCGGGCAGACCCAGTACTTC. Translated: CASSPTGQTQYF.

The V gene is TRBV7-7, the J gene TRBJ2-1; TRBD2 is a possible D gene (6 bases). Trimming pared 1 base from V and 7 bases from J, leaving 14 bases between. Germline lookup yields CDR1 SSHAT and CDR2 FNYEAQ (reference sequence). The CDR3 has 15 amino acids. The CDR3 loop reads CASSLETSRGNEQFF. The CDR3 region has the DNA TGTGCCAGCAGCTTAGAAACTAGCCGTGGGAATGAGCAGTTCTTC.

As for this clone: A read error may be the cause here, since a much bigger clone is one base away. This specimen includes other DNA sequences encoding the same CDR3. V is TRBV5-1 and J is TRBJ2-7; 10 bases match TRBD1. CDR1 and CDR2 (germline): SGHRS, YFSETQ. The CDR3 covers 14 residues. After removal of 4 bases from V and 2 bases from J, the junction contained 3 bases not matched to a gene. CDR3: CASSSGQGAYEQYF. In nucleotides, the CDR3 is TGCGCCAGCAGCAGCGGACAGGGGGCCTACGAGCAGTACTTC.

Points on this clone: With only one base between it and a far larger clone, this is likely a read error. The sample contains more than one DNA sequence encoding this CDR3. This rearrangement joins TRBV5-5 to TRBJ2-7; no reliable D call. Germline-derived CDR1 and CDR2 are SGHKS and YYEKEE (reference sequence). This CDR3 has 11 residues. V was pared by 5 bases and J by 2 bases, with 5 bases between. The CDR3 sequence is CASSSTYEQYF. CDR3 DNA: TGTGCCAGCAGTTCGACCTACGAGCAGTACTTC.

Details on this clone: In the same sample, other DNA sequences code for this CDR3. The rearrangement joins TRBV5-1 to TRBJ1-2; the D gene is possibly TRBD1 (5 bases). The CDR3 consists of 14 residues. Germline values: CDR1 SGHRS, CDR2 YFSETQ. The germline V and J ends were trimmed by 2 bases and 3 bases, with 11 bases remaining between them. CDR3 in DNA: TGCGCCAGCAGCTTCCAGGGCACGGACTATGGCTACACCTTC. This sequence encodes CASSFQGTDYGYTF.

The chain employs TRBV5-1 and TRBJ2-1; D might be TRBD1 or TRBD2, each matching 5 bases. Germline lookup yields CDR1 SGHRS and CDR2 YFSETQ. The CDR3 runs 14 residues. Trimming shortened V by 1 base and J by 6 bases, and 11 bases separated the two germline ends. In DNA, the CDR3 is TGCGCCAGCAGCTTGCTCTCGGGGCTCAATGAGCAGTTCTTC. Translating it yields CASSLLSGLNEQFF.

The chain couples TRBV29-1 to TRBJ2-7; TRBD2 agrees at 10 bases. With 4 bases clipped from V and 7 bases from J, the junction kept 7 bases outside the gene matches. CDR1 SQVTM and CDR2 ANQGSEA come from the germline V gene. The CDR3 totals 13 residues. CDR3 amino acids: CSVGTSGGWEQYF. The CDR3 DNA follows: TGCAGCGTTGGGACTAGCGGAGGGTGGGAGCAGTACTTC.

The chain employs TRBV7-2 and TRBJ2-4; D uncertain. Trimming pared 5 bases from V and 9 bases from J, leaving 11 bases between. This CDR3 contains 12 residues. In germline, CDR1 is SGHTA, CDR2 FQGNSA. The CDR3 loop is CASSTVGVIQYF. CDR3 nucleotide sequence: TGTGCCAGCAGCACCGTCGGTGTCATTCAGTACTTC.